Listed below are T cell receptor beta chains from one sample, sequenced in a study of shared clonotypes between healthy human individuals. TCRdb's table, derived via immunoSEQ multiplex PCR, lists solely in-frame clones and lacks some. The sample records some 500,000 clones, approximately 77% being singletons. Sequencing was carried out using PBMCs. These receptors came from a middle-aged woman in good health. Some clones in this sample may be carry-over from other donors' samples. The CDR3 runs from the conserved cysteine through the conserved F or W. Each record gives: J gene, V gene, D gene, clone size, CDR3 DNA, CDR3 protein. A D gene is named only where the DNA matches it firmly. Expanded clones get a size class; other rows say once, few or many, or leave the size out.

j_gene: TRBJ2-1; v_gene: TRBV10-3; d_gene: NA; abundance: NA; CDR3nt: TGTGCCATCAGTTCAATGGACAATGAGCAGTTCTTC; CDR3aa: CAISSMDNEQFF
j_gene: TRBJ1-5; v_gene: TRBV5-8; d_gene: NA; abundance: NA; CDR3nt: TGTGCCAGCAGCCTCAGGGGCCGGGTCAATCAGCCCCAGCATTTT; CDR3aa: CASSLRGRVNQPQHF
j_gene: TRBJ2-5; v_gene: TRBV5-1; d_gene: NA; abundance: NA; CDR3nt: TGCGCCAGCAGCTTGCGAGGGGAGACCCAGTACTTC; CDR3aa: CASSLRGETQYF
j_gene: TRBJ2-7; v_gene: TRBV7-3; d_gene: NA; abundance: NA; CDR3nt: TGTGCCAGCAGCTCCCATACCCTGGGGGAGCAGTACTTC; CDR3aa: CASSSHTLGEQYF
j_gene: TRBJ1-2; v_gene: TRBV5-6; d_gene: TRBD1; abundance: once; CDR3nt: TGTGCCAGCAGTTCAGGGGGCGACTATGGCTACACCTTC; CDR3aa: CASSSGGDYGYTF
j_gene: TRBJ2-5; v_gene: TRBV28; d_gene: NA; abundance: NA; CDR3nt: TGTGCCAGCAGTCCCGCTAATTCTCGGGGGTTCCAAGAGACCCAGTACTTC; CDR3aa: CASSPANSRGFQETQYF
j_gene: TRBJ1-4; v_gene: TRBV2; d_gene: NA; abundance: NA; CDR3nt: TGTGCCAGCAGTGAAGACGGACAGACCAATGAAAAACTGTTTTTT; CDR3aa: CASSEDGQTNEKLFF
j_gene: TRBJ2-7; v_gene: TRBV27; d_gene: TRBD1; abundance: NA; CDR3nt: TGTGCCAGCAGTTTAGAAGGGACAGGGCCCTACGAGCAGTACTTC; CDR3aa: CASSLEGTGPYEQYF
j_gene: TRBJ2-1; v_gene: TRBV29-1; d_gene: NA; abundance: NA; CDR3nt: TGCAGCGTTGCTGCGAGCTCCTACAATGAGCAGTTCTTC; CDR3aa: CSVAASSYNEQFF
j_gene: TRBJ2-3; v_gene: TRBV7-9; d_gene: NA; abundance: NA; CDR3nt: TGTGCCAGCAGCTTGGTAATTACAGGGAGATCAGATACGCAGTATTTT; CDR3aa: CASSLVITGRSDTQYF